This is a list of T cell receptor beta chains from one sample in a study of shared clonotypes between healthy human individuals. Generated by immunoSEQ multiplex PCR, the TCRdb table keeps only in-frame clones and is missing some. Among about 1.1 million clones listed, 70% to 80% were seen once. Sequenced sample: memory CD4+ T cells from PBMCs. The receptors were gathered from a man in his late teens or twenties in good health. Some clones in this sample may be carry-over from other donors' samples. CDR3s leave out the opening cysteine and the closing phenylalanine or tryptophan. The D gene is left open where the match is weak. Where a row states a size, it is once, few, many or the class of an expanded clone; other rows omit it.

J: TRBJ2-6; D: -; V: TRBV7-2; size: -; CDR3: ASRLGVSRTASGANVLT
J: TRBJ1-3; D: TRBD1; V: TRBV7-8; size: -; CDR3: ASSLSRTGSSGNTIY
J: TRBJ2-3; D: TRBD2; V: TRBV6-1; size: -; CDR3: ASSLAGVKDTQY
J: TRBJ2-3; D: TRBD2; V: TRBV2; size: once; CDR3: ATALAGVTDTQY
J: TRBJ2-6; D: TRBD1; V: TRBV5-1; size: -; CDR3: ASGAGGSYVLT
J: TRBJ1-2; D: -; V: TRBV5-8; size: -; CDR3: ASSLEGFYGYT
J: TRBJ2-5; D: TRBD2; V: TRBV5-1; size: -; CDR3: ASSYGLAGVGETQY
J: TRBJ2-5; D: -; V: TRBV5-4; size: -; CDR3: ASSFQGKETQY
J: TRBJ2-1; D: TRBD2; V: TRBV11-3; size: -; CDR3: ASSFGGRSSNEQF
J: TRBJ2-4; D: -; V: TRBV2; size: -; CDR3: ASSKTRNGNIQY
J: TRBJ2-2; D: TRBD1; V: TRBV19; size: -; CDR3: ASSALTGDGELF